The present TCR beta chain was sequenced within a study of blood T cells in healthy people across ages. Remarks on this clonotype: The antigen is undetermined.

The use of a sample-barcoded 5' primer and a J-beta primer mix characterized a second PCR of roughly 6 to 11 cycles. TCRdb independently ran MiXCR on the 5' RACE reads; one entry per CDR3 protein. The sample includes about 680,000 distinct CDR3 sequences, approximately 49% of them seen just once. Trimming removed 5 bases from V and 6 bases from J, with 22 bases in between. The germline V gene encodes CDR1 MNHNS and CDR2 SASEGT. This CDR3 has 17 amino acids. Study-wide points: Long-lived donors exceeded aged donors in naive CD4+ cells and diversity.

The receptor comes from a woman aged 60-70 years in good health. The chain carries TRBV6-1 and TRBJ1-4, with D perhaps TRBD1 (5 bases). Sequenced input: blood. The CDR3 DNA reads as TGTGCCAGCAGTCGACAGTCCTCATCCCTTAATGATGAAAAACTGTTTTTT. Translating it yields CASSRQSSSLNDEKLFF.